The rows below give T cell receptor beta chains drawn from one sample of a study of blood T cell repertoires in COVID-19. Sequencing used immunoSEQ multiplex PCR; TCRdb keeps in-frame clones, though not all of them. The sample carries around 330,000 clones, over 85% recorded once. Specimen: PBMCs or T cells enriched from blood (not recorded which). These receptors originate from a man aged 55 to 70 who had recovered from COVID-19. Both conserved end residues are part of each CDR3.

TRBJ2-3,TRBV7-2,CASSLEQKTQYF
TRBJ1-4,TRBV28,CASSLSNVRALSGVANEKLFF
TRBJ1-1,TRBV18,CASKQGLDTEAFF
TRBJ1-2,TRBV7-9,CASSSAGTSLSTF
TRBJ1-4,TRBV19,CASSIRQGTNEKLFF
TRBJ2-3,TRBV9,CASSLGGPDTQYF
TRBJ2-7,TRBV5-1,CASSPDPGTGAYEQYF
TRBJ1-5,TRBV19,CASSISAGKDNQPQHF
TRBJ2-3,TRBV19,CASSISSGLTDTQYF
TRBJ2-1,TRBV30,CAWSFYRGYNEQFF
TRBJ1-1,TRBV7-9,CASSLALANTEAFF
TRBJ2-2,TRBV5-6,CASSKRDRVSGELFF
TRBJ2-7,TRBV10-3,CAISGEGYYEQYF
TRBJ2-2,TRBV15,CATSRDRGRNTGELFF
TRBJ1-2,TRBV6-2/TRBV6-3,CASSTPGTGGLYGYTF
TRBJ2-1,TRBV25-1,CASGGGNEQFF
TRBJ1-3,TRBV11-1,CASSLARADISSGNTIYF
TRBJ2-1,TRBV24-1,CATSDPLRGGVNEQFF
TRBJ1-3,TRBV4-2,CASSQEGRATTHSGNTIYF
TRBJ1-1,TRBV3-1/TRBV3-2,CASSLGGQNTEAFF
TRBJ2-5,TRBV5-6,CASSLETGTYFYQETQYF
TRBJ1-3,TRBV24-1,CATSDPGTGCLSGNTIYF
TRBJ1-2,TRBV7-2,CASSLDRTYYGYTF